Below, one TCR beta chain is given with its context. Antigen specificity is unknown. Each subset's genomic DNA was shared equally among a number of immunoSEQ plates. As processed by the authors: With immunoSEQ giving junction-only sequences and no quality scores, filtering differed. Assay: immunoSEQ multiplex PCR; the TCRdb copy retains only in-frame clones and omits some. V, J and clone size reflect that table, while D and trimming were determined from the DNA. The data hold 2 million to 2.5 million clones, with over 85% observed a single time. The data were obtained in a study of shared clonotypes between healthy human individuals. Study context: Researchers assigned three CD4 naive, three CD4 memory, two CD8 naive and one CD8 memory plate to each donor. Study-level results: Naive subsets generally had larger estimated richness than memory subsets.

The TCR comes from a man in his late teens or twenties in good health. Some clones in this sample may be carry-over from other donors' samples. Sequenced material: naive CD4+ T cells from PBMCs. Subset denoted: CD45RA+ positively selected.

The CDR3 region has the DNA TGTGCCAGTAGTACTACAGGGATCCCCGGGGAGCTGTTTTTT. Its translation: CASSTTGIPGELFF. This chain connects TRBV19 to TRBJ2-2; maybe TRBD1 (6 bases). The CDR3 extends over 14 amino acids. Germline lookup yields CDR1 LNHDA and CDR2 SQIVND (reference sequence). Trimming cost V 4 bases and J 6 bases, with 12 bases left between them.